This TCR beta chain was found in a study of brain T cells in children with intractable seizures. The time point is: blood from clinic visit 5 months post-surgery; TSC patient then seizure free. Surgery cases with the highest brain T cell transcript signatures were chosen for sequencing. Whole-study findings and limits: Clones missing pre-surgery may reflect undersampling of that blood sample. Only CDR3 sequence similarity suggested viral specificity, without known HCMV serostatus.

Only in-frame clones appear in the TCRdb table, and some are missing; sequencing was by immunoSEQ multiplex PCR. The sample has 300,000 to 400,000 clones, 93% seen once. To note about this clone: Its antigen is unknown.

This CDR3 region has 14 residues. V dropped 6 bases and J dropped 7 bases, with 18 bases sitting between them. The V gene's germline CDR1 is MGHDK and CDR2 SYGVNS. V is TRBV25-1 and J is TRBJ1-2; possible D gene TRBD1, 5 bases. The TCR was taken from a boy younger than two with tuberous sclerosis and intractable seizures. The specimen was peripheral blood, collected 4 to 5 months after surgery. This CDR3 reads CASSKFLLGGGYTF. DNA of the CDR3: TGTGCCAGCAGCAAATTCCTCTTGGGGGGTGGCTACACCTTC.